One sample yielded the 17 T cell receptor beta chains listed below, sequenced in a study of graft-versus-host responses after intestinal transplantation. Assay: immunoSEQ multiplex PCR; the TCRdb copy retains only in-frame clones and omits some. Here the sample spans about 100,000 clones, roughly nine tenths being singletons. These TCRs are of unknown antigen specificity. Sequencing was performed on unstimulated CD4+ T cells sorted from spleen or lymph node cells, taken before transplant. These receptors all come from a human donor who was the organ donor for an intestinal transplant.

The CDR3 protein is CASRARGGGNEQFF. The DNA of the CDR3 is TGTGCCAGCAGGGCCCGGGGGGGCGGAAATGAGCAGTTCTTC. The chain carries TRBV14 and TRBJ2-1; TRBD2 agrees at 8 bases. V was clipped by 6 bases and J by 7 bases; unmatched bases: 8. CDR3 length: 14 residues. Germline CDR1 SGHDN, CDR2 FVKESK.

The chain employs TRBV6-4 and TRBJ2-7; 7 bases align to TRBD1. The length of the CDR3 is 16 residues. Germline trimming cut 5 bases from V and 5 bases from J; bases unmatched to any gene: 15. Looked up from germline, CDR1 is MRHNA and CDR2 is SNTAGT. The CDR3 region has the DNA TGTGCCAGCAGTCTGTGTCTCGACAGGGATTTCCACGAGCAGTACTTC. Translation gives CASSLCLDRDFHEQYF.

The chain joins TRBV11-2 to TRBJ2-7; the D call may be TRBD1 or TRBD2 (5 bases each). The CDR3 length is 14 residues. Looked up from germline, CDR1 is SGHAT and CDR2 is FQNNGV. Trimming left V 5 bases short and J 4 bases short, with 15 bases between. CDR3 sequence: CASSTSSGRYEQYF. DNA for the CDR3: TGTGCCAGCAGCACCTCGTCGGGGCGATACGAGCAGTACTTC.

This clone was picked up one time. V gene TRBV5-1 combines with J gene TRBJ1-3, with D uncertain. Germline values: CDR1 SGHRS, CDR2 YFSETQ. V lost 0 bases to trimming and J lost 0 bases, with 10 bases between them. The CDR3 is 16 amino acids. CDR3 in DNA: TGCGCCAGCAGCTTGGCCGGGGATCTCTCTGGAAACACCATATATTTT. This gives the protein CASSLAGDLSGNTIYF.

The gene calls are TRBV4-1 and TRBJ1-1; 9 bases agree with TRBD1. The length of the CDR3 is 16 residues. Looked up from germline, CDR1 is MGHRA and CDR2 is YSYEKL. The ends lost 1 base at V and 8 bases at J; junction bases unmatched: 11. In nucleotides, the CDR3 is TGCGCCAGCAGCCAAGGACAGGGGGGGAAGACAAAGGAAGCTTTCTTT. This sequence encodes CASSQGQGGKTKEAFF.

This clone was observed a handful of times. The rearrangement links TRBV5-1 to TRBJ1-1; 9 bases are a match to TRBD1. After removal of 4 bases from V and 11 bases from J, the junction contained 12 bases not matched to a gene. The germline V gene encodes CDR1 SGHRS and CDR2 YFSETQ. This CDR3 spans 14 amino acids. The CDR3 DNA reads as TGCGCCAGCAGCCAACCGGGACAGGGAGTCGGGGCTTTCTTT. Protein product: CASSQPGQGVGAFF.

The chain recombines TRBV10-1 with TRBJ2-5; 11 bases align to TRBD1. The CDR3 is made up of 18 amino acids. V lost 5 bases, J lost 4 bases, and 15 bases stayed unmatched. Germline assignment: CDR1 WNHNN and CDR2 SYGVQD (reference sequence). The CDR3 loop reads CASSFLTGTGGVGETQYF. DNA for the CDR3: TGCGCCAGCAGTTTCTTAACCGGGACAGGGGGGGTGGGAGAGACCCAGTACTTC.

The CDR3 nucleotides are TGTGCCACCAGCAGAGTAAGCCAGGGTAACTATGGCTACACCTTC. Translation: CATSRVSQGNYGYTF. The chain joins TRBV15 to TRBJ1-2, with a possible D match to TRBD1 (5 bases). Per the germline V gene, CDR1 is LNHNV and CDR2 is YYDKDF (reference sequence). The CDR3 is made up of 15 amino acids. Trimming took 1 base from V and 1 from J, leaving 10 bases between them.

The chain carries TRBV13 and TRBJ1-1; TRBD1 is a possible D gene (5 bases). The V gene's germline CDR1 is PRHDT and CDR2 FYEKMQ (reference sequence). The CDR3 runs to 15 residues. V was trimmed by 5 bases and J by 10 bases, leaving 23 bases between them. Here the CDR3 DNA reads TGTGCCAGCAGCCACCGGACGAGGGGAGGAAAGGGAGCTTTCTTT. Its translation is CASSHRTRGGKGAFF.

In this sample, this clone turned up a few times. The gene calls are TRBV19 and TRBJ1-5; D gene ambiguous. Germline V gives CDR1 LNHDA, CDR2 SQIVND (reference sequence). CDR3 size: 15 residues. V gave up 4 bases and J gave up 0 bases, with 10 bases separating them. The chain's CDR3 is CASSTSPGSNQPQHF. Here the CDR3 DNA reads TGTGCCAGTAGTACCAGCCCGGGTAGCAATCAGCCCCAGCATTTT.

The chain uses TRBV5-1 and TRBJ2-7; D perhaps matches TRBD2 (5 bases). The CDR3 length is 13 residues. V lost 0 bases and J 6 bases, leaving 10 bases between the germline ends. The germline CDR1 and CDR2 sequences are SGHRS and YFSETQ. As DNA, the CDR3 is TGCGCCAGCAGCTTGGCCCGCGAGGGCGAGCAGTACTTC. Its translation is CASSLAREGEQYF.

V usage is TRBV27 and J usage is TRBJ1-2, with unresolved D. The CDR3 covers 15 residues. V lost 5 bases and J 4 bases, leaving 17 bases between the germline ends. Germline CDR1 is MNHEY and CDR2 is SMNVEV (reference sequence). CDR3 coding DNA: TGTGCCAGCAGTCTCAACGGTGGCCGCGGCTATGGCTACACCTTC. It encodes CASSLNGGRGYGYTF.

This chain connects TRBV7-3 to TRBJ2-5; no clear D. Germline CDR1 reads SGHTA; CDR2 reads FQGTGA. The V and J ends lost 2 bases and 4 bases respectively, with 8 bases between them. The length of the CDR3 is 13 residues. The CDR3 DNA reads TGTGCCAGCAGCTTATCACCCCTAGAGACCCAGTACTTC. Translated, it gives CASSLSPLETQYF.

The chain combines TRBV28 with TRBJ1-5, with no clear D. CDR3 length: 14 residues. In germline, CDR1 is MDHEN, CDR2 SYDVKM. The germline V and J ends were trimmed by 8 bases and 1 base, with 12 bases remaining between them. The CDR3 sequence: CASRRLESNQPQHF. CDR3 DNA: TGTGCCAGCCGCCGTCTGGAGAGCAATCAGCCCCAGCATTTT. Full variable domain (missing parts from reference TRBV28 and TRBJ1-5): DVKVTQSSRYLVKRTGEKVFLECVQDMDHENMFWYRQDPGLGLRLIYFSYDVKMKEKGDIPEGYSVSREKKERFSLILESASTNQTSMYLCASRRLESNQPQHFGDGTRLSIL.

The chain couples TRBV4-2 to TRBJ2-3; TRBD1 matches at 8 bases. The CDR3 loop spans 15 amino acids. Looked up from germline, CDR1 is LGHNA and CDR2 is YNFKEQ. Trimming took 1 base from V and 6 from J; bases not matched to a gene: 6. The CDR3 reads CASSQVSQGADTQYF. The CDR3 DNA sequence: TGTGCCAGCAGCCAAGTAAGTCAGGGGGCCGATACGCAGTATTTT.

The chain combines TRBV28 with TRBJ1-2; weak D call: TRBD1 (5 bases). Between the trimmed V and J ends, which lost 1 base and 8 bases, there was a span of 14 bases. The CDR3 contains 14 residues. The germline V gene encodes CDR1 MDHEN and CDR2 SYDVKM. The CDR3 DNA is TGTGCCAGCAGTTTATATCAGGGTCGGCGCGGCTACACCTTC. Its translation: CASSLYQGRRGYTF.

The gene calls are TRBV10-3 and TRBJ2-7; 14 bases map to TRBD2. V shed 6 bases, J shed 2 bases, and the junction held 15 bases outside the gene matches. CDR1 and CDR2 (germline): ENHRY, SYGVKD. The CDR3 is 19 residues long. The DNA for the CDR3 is TGTGCCATCAGCCGTATGAGTGGGACTAGCGGGGGAGGGACCTACGAGCAGTACTTC. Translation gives CAISRMSGTSGGGTYEQYF.